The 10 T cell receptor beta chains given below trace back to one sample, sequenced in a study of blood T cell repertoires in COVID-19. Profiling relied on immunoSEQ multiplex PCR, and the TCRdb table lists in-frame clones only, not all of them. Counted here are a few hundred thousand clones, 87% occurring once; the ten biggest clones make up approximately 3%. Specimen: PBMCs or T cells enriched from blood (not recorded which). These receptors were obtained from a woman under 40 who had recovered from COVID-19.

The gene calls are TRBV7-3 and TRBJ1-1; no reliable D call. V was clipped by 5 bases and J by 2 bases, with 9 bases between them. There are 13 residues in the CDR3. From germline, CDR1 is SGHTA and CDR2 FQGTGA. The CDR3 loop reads CASSQSPNTEAFF. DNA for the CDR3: TGTGCCAGCAGCCAGTCCCCTAACACTGAAGCTTTCTTT.

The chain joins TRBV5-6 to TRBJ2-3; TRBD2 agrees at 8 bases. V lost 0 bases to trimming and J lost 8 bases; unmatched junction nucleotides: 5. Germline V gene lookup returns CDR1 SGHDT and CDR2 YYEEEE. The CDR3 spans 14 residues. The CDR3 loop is CASSLGGAGGTQYF. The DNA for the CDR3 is TGTGCCAGCAGCTTGGGAGGGGCGGGAGGTACGCAGTATTTT.

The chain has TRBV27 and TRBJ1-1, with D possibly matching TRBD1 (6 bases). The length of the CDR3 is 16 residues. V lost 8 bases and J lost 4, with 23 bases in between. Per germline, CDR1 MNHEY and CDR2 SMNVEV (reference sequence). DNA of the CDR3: TGTGCCAGCGCCCGGGGGGCGGGGATCTGGGGCACTGAAGCTTTCTTT. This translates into CASARGAGIWGTEAFF.

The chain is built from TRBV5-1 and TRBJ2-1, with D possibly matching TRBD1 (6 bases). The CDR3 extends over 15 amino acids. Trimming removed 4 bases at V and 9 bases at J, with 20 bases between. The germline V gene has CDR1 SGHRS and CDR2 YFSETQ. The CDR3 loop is CASSIPGHSSGEQFF. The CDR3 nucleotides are TGCGCCAGCAGCATACCGGGACACTCTTCGGGTGAGCAGTTCTTC.

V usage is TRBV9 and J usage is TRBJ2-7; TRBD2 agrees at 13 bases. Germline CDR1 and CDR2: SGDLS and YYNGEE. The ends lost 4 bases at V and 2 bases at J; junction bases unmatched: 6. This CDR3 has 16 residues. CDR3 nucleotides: TGTGCCAGCAGCACCGGGACTAGCGGGGCCGCCTACGAGCAGTACTTC. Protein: CASSTGTSGAAYEQYF.

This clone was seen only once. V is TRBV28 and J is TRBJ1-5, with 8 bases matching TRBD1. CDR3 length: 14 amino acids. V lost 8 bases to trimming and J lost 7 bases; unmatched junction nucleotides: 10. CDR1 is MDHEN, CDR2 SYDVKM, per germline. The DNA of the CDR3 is TGTGCCAGCGCCCCCGGGACAGGACACCAGCCCCAGCATTTT. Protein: CASAPGTGHQPQHF.

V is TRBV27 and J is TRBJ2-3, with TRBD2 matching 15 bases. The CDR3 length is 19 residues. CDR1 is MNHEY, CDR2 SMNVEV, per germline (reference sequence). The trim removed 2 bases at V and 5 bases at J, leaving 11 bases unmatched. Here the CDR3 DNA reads TGTGCCAGCAGTTTAACCCCGGGACTAGCGGGAGGAAGGCAAGATACGCAGTATTTT. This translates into CASSLTPGLAGGRQDTQYF.

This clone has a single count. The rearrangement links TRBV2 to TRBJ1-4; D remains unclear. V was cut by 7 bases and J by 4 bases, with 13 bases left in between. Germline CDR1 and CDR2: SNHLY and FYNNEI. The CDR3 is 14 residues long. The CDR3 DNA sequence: TGTGCCAGCATTCTGCGCTCCCGTAATGAAAAACTGTTTTTT. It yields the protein CASILRSRNEKLFF.

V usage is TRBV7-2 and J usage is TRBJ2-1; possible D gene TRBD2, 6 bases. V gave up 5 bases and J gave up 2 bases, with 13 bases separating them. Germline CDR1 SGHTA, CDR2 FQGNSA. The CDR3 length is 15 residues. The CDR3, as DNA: TGTGCCAGCAGCCGGGGGAGTAGTCCCTACAATGAGCAGTTCTTC. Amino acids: CASSRGSSPYNEQFF.

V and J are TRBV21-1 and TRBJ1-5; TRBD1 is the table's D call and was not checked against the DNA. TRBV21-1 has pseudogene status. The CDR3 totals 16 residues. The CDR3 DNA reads TGTGCCAGCAGCCCCTATCACATAGGGGGCGATCAGCCCCAGCATTTT. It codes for CASSPYHIGGDQPQHF.